The rows below give T cell receptor beta chains drawn from one sample of a study of cytomegalovirus exposure and HLA in healthy donors. This table comes from immunoSEQ multiplex PCR, and its TCRdb copy is limited to in-frame clones, with some not included. The sample lists under 150,000 clones; about 85% were seen once. The sample taken for sequencing was PBMCs. All receptors derive from a woman in her thirties in good health and CMV-seropositive. The CDR3 runs from the conserved cysteine through the conserved F or W. A D gene is named only where the DNA matches it firmly. Size tells how often a clone was seen (once, few, many) or the class of an expanded clone, and some rows leave it out.

J gene	D gene	V gene	clone size	CDR3 DNA	CDR3 protein
TRBJ2-2	.	TRBV6-1	once	TGTGCCAGCAGTGAAAGAGTGGGGGAGCTGTTTTTT	CASSERVGELFF
TRBJ2-7	.	TRBV6-1	.	TGTGCCAGCAGTGAAGCGCAGGCCGGCCGTGAGGAGCAGTACTTC	CASSEAQAGREEQYF
TRBJ1-1	.	TRBV6-6	.	TGTGCCAGTGAAATGGGGGGGGGCACTGAAGCTTTCTTT	CASEMGGGTEAFF
TRBJ1-4	TRBD1	TRBV25-1	once	TGTGCCAGCAGTGAAGGGGGGACAGCTGAAAAACTGTTTTTT	CASSEGGTAEKLFF
TRBJ1-1	.	TRBV6-6	.	TGTGCCAGCAGCGGGCAGGGAACGAACACTGAAGCTTTCTTT	CASSGQGTNTEAFF
TRBJ1-4	.	TRBV27	once	TGTGCCAGCAGTTTAGCAGGGGCGGGTGAAAAACTGTTTTTT	CASSLAGAGEKLFF
TRBJ2-1	TRBD2	TRBV5-8	.	TGTGCCAGCACCCGGGGACTAGCGATCTACAATGAGCAGTTCTTC	CASTRGLAIYNEQFF
TRBJ2-1	TRBD2	TRBV5-5	.	TGTGCCAGCAGCTCATCCACTCTAGCGGGAGGGCCATTCTTC	CASSSSTLAGGPFF
TRBJ1-3	.	TRBV5-1	few	TGCGCCAGCAGCCCAAGGGACTCCCGCTCTGGAAACACCATATATTTT	CASSPRDSRSGNTIYF
TRBJ2-1	.	TRBV6-1	once	TGTGCCAGCAGTGAACGGGTGCGGAGGCGCAATGAGCAGTTCTTC	CASSERVRRRNEQFF
TRBJ2-5	TRBD2	TRBV5-1	once	TGCGCCAGCAGCCCCTTAGCGGGAATAGTATATGAGACCCAGTACTTC	CASSPLAGIVYETQYF
TRBJ2-7	.	TRBV18	few	TGTGCCAGCTCACCCGGACAGCCAGTCTACGAGCAGTACTTC	CASSPGQPVYEQYF
TRBJ2-7	TRBD1	TRBV7-2	.	TGTGCCAGCAGCTTAATCGGGGGACAGGGGCGGTACGAGCAGTACTTC	CASSLIGGQGRYEQYF
TRBJ2-1	TRBD1	TRBV7-9	.	TGTGCCAGCAGCTCCGGACAGGGGGCTGGGAATGAGCAGTTCTTC	CASSSGQGAGNEQFF
TRBJ1-5	.	TRBV2	.	TGTGCCAGCAGTTTACAGGGAAATAGCAATCAGCCCCAGCATTTT	CASSLQGNSNQPQHF
TRBJ2-5	TRBD1	TRBV7-9	once	TGTGCCAGCAGCTTATGGGGGACAGTGATGTGGGAAGAGACCCAGTACTTC	CASSLWGTVMWEETQYF
TRBJ1-2	.	TRBV7-9	.	TGTGCCAGCAGCATAACAGGGATGGGCAACTATGGCTACACCTTC	CASSITGMGNYGYTF
TRBJ2-2	TRBD2	TRBV6-6	.	TGTGCCAGCAGTTCCACGCGGGGGGGCAGGAACGGGGAGCTGTTTTTT	CASSSTRGGRNGELFF
TRBJ2-7	.	TRBV30	.	TGTGCCTGGAGTGTTAACTACGAGCAGTACTTC	CAWSVNYEQYF
TRBJ2-3	.	TRBV9	.	TGTGCCAGCAGCGTAGGGAGGGGCACAGATACGCAGTATTTT	CASSVGRGTDTQYF
TRBJ2-1	TRBD1	TRBV5-4	.	TGTGCCAGCAGCTCCGGGACAGGGAACATTGGTGGTGAGCAGTTCTTC	CASSSGTGNIGGEQFF
TRBJ1-1	.	TRBV5-1	.	TGCGCCAGCAGCTTGGGGGGGATGGGAGGGTACACTGAAGCTTTCTTT	CASSLGGMGGYTEAFF
TRBJ2-7	.	TRBV6-1	.	TGTGCCAGCAGTGAATGGCGGTCTACCTACGAGCAGTACTTC	CASSEWRSTYEQYF
TRBJ2-3	TRBD1	TRBV29-1	.	TGCAGCGTGTCCGGGACAGGTCTCTTGGGGACAGATACGCAGTATTTT	CSVSGTGLLGTDTQYF
TRBJ1-3	TRBD1	TRBV5-1	once	TGCGCCAGCAGCGGGGGACAGGGAAACACCATATATTTT	CASSGGQGNTIYF
TRBJ1-2	TRBD1	TRBV27	.	TGTGCCAGCAGTCCAACAGGGGGCCCTAACTATGGCTACACCTTC	CASSPTGGPNYGYTF
TRBJ1-5	.	TRBV7-9	.	TGTGCCAGCAGCCCTGACCGTAGCTGGGAGCCCCAGCATTTT	CASSPDRSWEPQHF
TRBJ1-5	.	TRBV2	.	TGTGCCAGCTCTTACGGAGTTAGCAATCAGCCCCAGCATTTT	CASSYGVSNQPQHF
TRBJ2-7	.	TRBV28	.	.	CASSLAQAYEQYF
TRBJ2-1	TRBD2	TRBV5-4	.	TGTGCCAGCAGCAATCCTAGCGGGACCTACAATGAGCAGTTCTTC	CASSNPSGTYNEQFF
TRBJ1-2	.	TRBV9	.	TGTGCCAGCAGCGCCTCCCCGACAGATTTCTATGGCTACACCTTC	CASSASPTDFYGYTF
TRBJ2-7	.	TRBV7-9	.	TGTTCCAGCAGCTCCCGGACAGACGAGCAGTACTTC	CSSSSRTDEQYF
TRBJ2-7	TRBD2	TRBV5-1	few	TGCGCCAGCAGCATAATAGCGGGAGTATCGACCTACGAGCAGTACTTC	CASSIIAGVSTYEQYF
TRBJ1-4	.	TRBV6-1	few	TGTGCCAGCAGTGCGGGGAGGGGGGAGGGAAAACTGTTTTTT	CASSAGRGEGKLFF
TRBJ2-7	.	TRBV11-3	.	TGTGCCAGCAGCTTAGGGGTCGGCGGTGGATACGAGCAGTACTTC	CASSLGVGGGYEQYF
TRBJ1-4	TRBD1	TRBV30	once	TGTGCCTGGCAGGGACAGGGCCCCGAAAAACTGTTTTTT	CAWQGQGPEKLFF
TRBJ2-6	.	TRBV5-4	few	TGTGCCAGCAGCAACTCATGGGTGGCAGGGGTGTCTGGGGCCAACGTCCTGACTTTC	CASSNSWVAGVSGANVLTF
TRBJ2-7	TRBD2	TRBV15	.	TGTGCCACCAGCACTGGGACTAGCGGGGGGGGCGAGCAGTACTTC	CATSTGTSGGGEQYF
TRBJ1-2	TRBD1	TRBV18	.	TGTGCCAGCTCAGGCCTGCTGGGACAGGGGTATGGCTACACCTTC	CASSGLLGQGYGYTF
TRBJ1-1	TRBD1	TRBV5-1	.	TGCGCCAGCAGCCCCCAGACAGGGCTCCTCACTGAAGCTTTCTTT	CASSPQTGLLTEAFF
TRBJ1-1	.	TRBV5-1	.	TGCGCCAGCAGCCTACACAGGGCTAGCACTGAAGCTTTCTTT	CASSLHRASTEAFF
TRBJ2-7	TRBD1	TRBV5-1	.	TGCGCCAGCAGCTCCGACAGGGGAGGTGAGCAGTACTTC	CASSSDRGGEQYF
TRBJ1-6	.	TRBV6-1	.	TGTGCCAGCAGACCGGGACAAATATATTCACCCCTCCACTTT	CASRPGQIYSPLHF
TRBJ2-5	TRBD2	TRBV18	.	TGTGCCAGCTCACCTCCCGGGACTAGTTACTATCAAGAGACCCAGTACTTC	CASSPPGTSYYQETQYF
TRBJ2-3	.	TRBV7-8	once	TGTGCCAGCAGCTTACGTGCGGGGGCCCACACAGATACGCAGTATTTT	CASSLRAGAHTDTQYF
TRBJ2-2	TRBD2	TRBV5-1	once	TGCGCCAGCAGCTTGAGGACTAGCGGGGCCACCGGGGAGCTGTTTTTT	CASSLRTSGATGELFF
TRBJ2-2	TRBD1	TRBV9	few	TGTGCCAGCAGCGTAGAGGACAGGGGGCTGGAGGAGCTGTTTTTT	CASSVEDRGLEELFF
TRBJ2-1	.	TRBV27	.	TGTGCCAGCAGTTTAGAGGGAAATGAGCAGTTCTTC	CASSLEGNEQFF
TRBJ1-2	.	TRBV5-4	.	TGTGCCAGCAGCTTGATATCTGGGGGCGACTATGGCTACACCTTC	CASSLISGGDYGYTF
TRBJ2-3	TRBD2	TRBV7-9	once	TGTGCCAGCAGCCCCGGACTAGCGGGAGAACGAAATACGCAGTATTTT	CASSPGLAGERNTQYF
TRBJ1-2	.	TRBV9	.	TGTGCCAGCAGCGTAGGGTTTACAGACTATGGCTACACCTTC	CASSVGFTDYGYTF
TRBJ1-4	.	TRBV28	.	TGTGCCAGCAGACCTCGTCTCGCTCGGGAAAAACTGTTTTTT	CASRPRLAREKLFF
TRBJ2-7	.	TRBV5-8	.	TGTGCCAGCAGCGAAACGGCCTACGAGCAGTACTTC	CASSETAYEQYF
TRBJ1-2	TRBD1	TRBV18	.	TGTGCCAGCTCACAATCCGGGACAGGGAACGATGGCTACACCTTC	CASSQSGTGNDGYTF
TRBJ2-1	TRBD2	TRBV5-1	.	TGCGCCAGCACCGAGGCCCGGACTAGCGGGGGGAATGAGCAGTTCTTC	CASTEARTSGGNEQFF